The 14 T cell receptor beta chains presented below share a single source sample, sequenced in a study of T cells in Graves' hyperthyroidism and ophthalmopathy. Regions amplified from RNA transcripts were the TCR beta CDR3 regions. Carried out on the TCR CDR3, a first-round RT-PCR used the HTBI primer set. TCRdb analysed the multiplex PCR reads with MiXCR anew, one entry per CDR3 protein. Altogether 550,000 to 600,000 distinct CDR3 sequences are present, about a sixth being singletons, with the ten largest covering roughly 18%. Sequenced input: blood. Source of these receptors: a woman between 18 and 30 years old with Graves' hyperthyroidism.

The chain joins TRBV9 to TRBJ1-3; D ambiguous. The CDR3 runs to 14 residues. Germline lookup yields CDR1 SGDLS and CDR2 YYNGEE. Trimming took off 2 bases at V and 4 bases at J, with 10 bases between the two ends. CDR3 region: CASSVEGFGNTIYF. In DNA, the CDR3 is TGTGCCAGCAGCGTTGAGGGTTTCGGAAACACCATATATTTT.

This clonotype was found many times. This sequence joins TRBV24-1 and TRBJ2-2; 10 positions agree with TRBD2. V shed 4 bases and J 0 bases; nucleotides not matched to a gene: 4. CDR3 length: 17 residues. Germline V gives CDR1 KGHDR, CDR2 SFDVKD. CDR3 protein: CATSDGSGGSNTGELFF. The CDR3 DNA is TGTGCCACCAGTGACGGTAGCGGGGGGTCGAACACCGGGGAGCTGTTTTTT.

In its sample, this clonotype was seen a few times. J is TRBJ2-1 and V is TRBV5-6; 10 bases fit TRBD1. Germline-derived CDR1 and CDR2 are SGHDT and YYEEEE. This CDR3 has 18 residues. The ends lost 0 bases at V and 8 bases at J; junction bases unmatched: 14. CDR3 in amino acids: CASSLARGSGQGRYEQFF. The CDR3 DNA is TGTGCCAGCAGCTTGGCAAGAGGGTCGGGACAGGGGCGTTATGAGCAGTTCTTC.

This clonotype was seen repeatedly, ten times or more. The chain is built from TRBV12-3 or TRBV12-4 and TRBJ2-3; maybe TRBD1 (5 bases). Trimming stripped 7 bases from V and 0 bases from J, with 14 bases between. This CDR3 region has 15 residues. DNA of the CDR3: TGTGCCAGCACCGAATCAGGGTCTAGCACAGATACGCAGTATTTT. The encoded protein is CASTESGSSTDTQYF.

This clonotype was detected many times. The chain uses TRBV12-3 or TRBV12-4 and TRBJ1-4; D is uncertain. This CDR3 is built from 14 residues. V shed 6 bases and J shed 5 bases, with 13 bases lying between them. The CDR3 is CASRSGSLNEKLFF. The CDR3 region has the DNA TGTGCCAGCAGGTCCGGGTCGCTAAATGAAAAACTGTTTTTT.

This clonotype was seen repeatedly, ten times or more. The chain joins TRBV20-1 to TRBJ1-1, with D maybe TRBD1 (6 bases). V gave up 5 bases and J gave up 1 base, with 14 bases separating them. The CDR3 length is 14 residues. Looked up from germline, CDR1 is DFQATT and CDR2 is SNEGSKA (reference sequence). Written as DNA, the CDR3 is TGCAGTGCTTCCCGGGGGGCAGGGAACACTGAAGCTTTCTTT. Its protein is CSASRGAGNTEAFF.

This clonotype was detected once. This could be a read error, since a much larger clone is one nucleotide away. It is likely a read error, because the conserved phenylalanine at the end of the CDR3 is missing. This chain joins TRBV15 and TRBJ2-7; 7 bases are shared with TRBD2. The length of the CDR3 is 14 residues. J lost 4 bases, V lost 1 base, and 4 bases had no gene match. In germline, CDR1 is LNHNV, CDR2 YYDKDF (reference sequence). CDR3 loop: CATSRGVAGYEQYL. The CDR3 nucleotides read TGTGCCACCAGCAGAGGGGTAGCGGGTTACGAGCAGTACCTC.

This clonotype was observed many times. The V and J genes are TRBV12-3 or TRBV12-4 and TRBJ2-7; 9 bases map to TRBD2. The CDR3 contains 15 residues. V shed 5 bases and J 2 bases; nucleotides not matched to a gene: 7. As DNA, the CDR3 is TGTGCCAGCAGTACGCTGACTAGCGGTACCTACGAGCAGTACTTC. The encoded protein is CASSTLTSGTYEQYF.

The J gene is TRBJ1-1, the V gene TRBV28, with TRBD1 as a possible D gene (6 bases). This CDR3 region has 13 residues. Trimming took off 7 bases at V and 5 bases at J, with 14 bases between the two ends. The germline V gene has CDR1 MDHEN and CDR2 SYDVKM. The CDR3 loop reads CASIRTEGTEAFF. DNA of the CDR3: TGTGCCAGCATCCGGACAGAGGGGACTGAAGCTTTCTTT.

The table lists this clonotype with many counts. J is TRBJ2-7 and V is TRBV20-1; D call uncertain. V was clipped by 0 bases and J by 5 bases, with 11 bases between them. From germline, CDR1 is DFQATT and CDR2 SNEGSKA (reference sequence). This CDR3 has 13 amino acids. The CDR3 DNA sequence: TGCAGTGCTAGAGATCCGGCAGTTAACGAGCAGTACTTC. It translates to CSARDPAVNEQYF.

The rearrangement joins TRBV28 to TRBJ2-5; 11 nucleotides line up with TRBD2. The CDR3 covers 16 residues. Germline V gene data show CDR1 as MDHEN and CDR2 as SYDVKM. With V trimmed by 6 bases and J by 1 base, 7 bases remained unmatched. CDR3 in amino acids: CASSPLGLAAQETQYF. The CDR3 DNA sequence: TGTGCCAGCAGCCCGCTGGGACTAGCGGCCCAAGAGACCCAGTACTTC. Complete variable domain (other parts from reference TRBV28 and TRBJ2-5): DVKVTQSSRYLVKRTGEKVFLECVQDMDHENMFWYRQDPGLGLRLIYFSYDVKMKEKGDIPEGYSVSREKKERFSLILESASTNQTSMYLCASSPLGLAAQETQYFGPGTRLLVL.

This clonotype showed up many times. The V and J genes are TRBV11-3 and TRBJ1-1, with a weak D call TRBD1 (5 bases). The germline gives CDR1 SGHNT, CDR2 YENEEA. Between the trimmed V and J ends, which lost 1 base and 4 bases, there was a span of 10 bases. The CDR3 extends over 14 amino acids. Here the CDR3 reads CASSLGSRVTEAFF. The CDR3 region has the DNA TGTGCCAGCAGCTTAGGGTCCAGGGTCACTGAAGCTTTCTTT.

This clonotype has a count of ten or more. The chain carries TRBV12-3 or TRBV12-4 and TRBJ1-6, with a weak D call TRBD1 (6 bases). V was shortened by 5 bases and J by 7 bases, with 18 bases between the two germline ends. The CDR3 totals 16 residues. The CDR3 DNA follows: TGTGCCAGCAGTAAGGACAGAGGAACCACCAATTCACCCCTCCACTTT. This codes for CASSKDRGTTNSPLHF.

The rearrangement joins TRBV27 to TRBJ2-1; D possibly corresponds to TRBD2 (6 bases). The ends were cut back, 3 bases at V and 10 bases at J, with 19 bases in the middle. The V gene's germline CDR1 is MNHEY and CDR2 SMNVEV (reference sequence). CDR3 length: 15 residues. Here the CDR3 DNA reads TGTGCCAGCAGTTTGTCGGCAGGAACCCGGGGGGAGCAGTTCTTC. Protein: CASSLSAGTRGEQFF.